A single sample is the source of the 7 T cell receptor beta chains below, sequenced in a study of response to subunit inactivated influenza vaccine. TCRdb reanalysed the RT-PCR reads using MiXCR and keeps one entry per CDR3 protein. The table has about 650,000 distinct CDR3 sequences, 13% to 15% seen once. The sample was PBMCs from blood, taken around two weeks before vaccination. The receptor source for this set is a man in his forties or fifties who received an inactivated influenza vaccine.

This chain uses TRBV11-2 with TRBJ1-4; 9 bases match TRBD1. Looked up from germline, CDR1 is SGHAT and CDR2 is FQNNGV. The CDR3 spans 16 residues. J gave up 3 bases and V 3 bases, and 5 bases lay outside the gene matches. The CDR3 DNA follows: TGTGCCAGCAGCTTCGGGACAGGGAGGTCTAATGAAAAACTGTTTTTT. It is translated as CASSFGTGRSNEKLFF.

The chain couples TRBV6-2 or TRBV6-3 to TRBJ2-6, with 8 bases aligning to TRBD2. Germline CDR1 is MNHEY and CDR2 is SVGEGT. The CDR3 sequence is 19 residues long. The V segment lost 6 bases and the J segment 8 bases; nucleotides outside the gene matches: 21. The CDR3 DNA reads TGTGCCAGCAGCTTTTCCCCCGGGACTAGAGGGACTTTGACCAACGTCCTGACTTTC. Amino acid sequence: CASSFSPGTRGTLTNVLTF.

This chain joins TRBV5-1 and TRBJ2-3, with 8 bases identical to TRBD2. Germline-derived CDR1 and CDR2 are SGHRS and YFSETQ. The CDR3 runs 15 residues. The V gene end was trimmed by 5 bases and the J gene end by 2 bases; junction bases not matched to a gene: 7. The CDR3 loop reads CASRGLAGLTDTQYF. The CDR3 DNA reads as TGCGCCAGCAGAGGGTTAGCGGGGCTCACAGATACGCAGTATTTT.

This clonotype was seen more than once but under ten times. This chain connects TRBV6-2 or TRBV6-3 to TRBJ2-5, with 7 bases matching TRBD2. This CDR3 is built from 17 residues. Germline CDR1 MNHEY, CDR2 SVGEGT. V dropped 5 bases and J dropped 5; count of bases not matched to a gene: 17. This chain's CDR3 is CASSHPPRLARRETQYF. The CDR3 DNA is TGTGCCAGCAGTCACCCCCCTCGACTAGCCAGGAGGGAGACCCAGTACTTC.

This rearrangement joins TRBV12-3 or TRBV12-4 to TRBJ2-2, with 11 bases lining up with TRBD1. The V gene end was trimmed by 6 bases and the J gene end by 3 bases; junction bases not matched to a gene: 3. The CDR3 is 15 residues long. CDR3 protein: CASSSGQGDTGELFF. The CDR3 bases are TGTGCCAGCAGCTCGGGACAGGGGGACACCGGGGAGCTGTTTTTT.

The genes are TRBV4-2 and TRBJ1-2; no firm D call. Germline assignment: CDR1 LGHNA and CDR2 YNFKEQ. Trimming left V 1 base short and J 3 bases short, with 9 bases between. The CDR3 sequence is 14 residues long. The CDR3 nucleotides are TGTGCCAGCAGCCAAGTGGGAGCTGACTATGGCTACACCTTC. Amino acids: CASSQVGADYGYTF.

This clonotype was observed a handful of times. The CDR3 protein is CASGQPKMNTEAFF. Written as DNA, the CDR3 is TGTGCCAGTGGACAGCCCAAAATGAACACTGAAGCTTTCTTT. This chain joins TRBV19 and TRBJ1-1, with a possible D match to TRBD1 (6 bases). This CDR3 region has 14 residues. The V end was cut by 8 bases, the J end by 0 bases, with 13 bases between. Looked up from germline, CDR1 is LNHDA and CDR2 is SQIVND (reference sequence).